These T cell receptor beta chains were read from a single sample in a study of cytomegalovirus exposure and HLA in healthy donors. Data came from immunoSEQ multiplex PCR; TCRdb stores just in-frame clones and leaves some out. Among more than 90,000 clones, roughly 78% were seen once, and the ten largest hold around 0.76%. Sequencing was carried out using PBMCs. The receptors derive from a woman aged 60-75 years in good health and CMV-seronegative. Both conserved end residues are part of each CDR3. Fields, in order: D gene, J gene, V gene, clone size, CDR3 protein, CDR3 DNA. D genes are given only for firm matches. Size is stated for part of the rows, as once, few or many counts, or as a class when the clone is expanded.

>TRBD2|TRBJ2-7|TRBV9|NA
CASSVSSSGGSSYEQYF
TGTGCCAGCAGCGTATCCTCTAGCGGGGGGAGCTCCTACGAGCAGTACTTC
>NA|TRBJ1-1|TRBV7-6|NA
CASSLLPTGQVNTEAFF
TGTGCCAGCAGCTTACTACCGACAGGTCAGGTGAACACTGAAGCTTTCTTT
>NA|TRBJ2-1|TRBV27|NA
CASSLGAINEQFF
TGTGCCAGCAGCCTTGGGGCTATCAATGAGCAGTTCTTC
>TRBD1|TRBJ1-5|TRBV28|NA
CASSWDRGNQPQHF
TGTGCCAGCAGTTGGGACAGGGGTAATCAGCCCCAGCATTTT
>NA|TRBJ2-7|TRBV5-5|once
CASSLQGRSYEQYF
TGTGCCAGCAGCTTGCAGGGGCGCTCCTACGAGCAGTACTTC
>TRBD2|TRBJ2-1|TRBV9|NA
CASSPRGEGYNEQFF
TGTGCCAGCAGCCCCCGCGGGGAGGGGTACAATGAGCAGTTCTTC
>NA|TRBJ1-2|TRBV5-4|NA
CASSLETGEGYTF
TGTGCCAGCAGCTTGGAAACGGGTGAAGGCTACACCTTC
>TRBD2|TRBJ2-1|TRBV2|NA
CASSPSGGAYNEQFF
TGTGCCAGCAGTCCTAGCGGGGGGGCCTACAATGAGCAGTTCTTC
>NA|TRBJ2-5|TRBV13|NA
CASSPAETQYF
TGTGCCAGCAGCCCCGCGGAGACCCAGTACTTC
>TRBD1|TRBJ1-1|TRBV13|NA
CASSLGGTGGLGTEAFF
TGTGCCAGCAGCTTAGGGGGGACAGGGGGGTTAGGCACTGAAGCTTTCTTT
>TRBD1|TRBJ1-2|TRBV7-2|NA
CASILDRDRAHTF
TGTGCCAGCATCCTGGACAGGGATAGGGCTCACACCTTC
>NA|TRBJ1-2|TRBV7-2|NA
CASSPDSNYGYTF
TGTGCCAGCAGCCCGGACAGTAACTATGGCTACACCTTC
>NA|TRBJ2-7|TRBV6-6|NA
CASTSAEAGARDEQYF
TGTGCCAGCACCTCCGCCGAGGCGGGGGCCAGGGACGAGCAGTACTTC
>NA|TRBJ1-2|TRBV19|once
CASRAEGSGYTF
TGTGCCAGTAGGGCGGAAGGCAGTGGCTACACCTTC
>NA|TRBJ1-2|TRBV28|NA
CASSPAGYGYTF
TGTGCCAGCAGTCCTGCCGGCTATGGCTACACCTTC
>NA|TRBJ2-3|TRBV4-3|NA
CASSPRATPTDTQYF
TGCGCCAGCAGCCCGAGGGCTACCCCCACAGATACGCAGTATTTT
>TRBD2|TRBJ2-1|TRBV25-1|NA
CASSDLGTSGEGNEQFF
TGTGCCAGCAGTGACCTCGGGACTAGCGGAGAAGGGAATGAGCAGTTCTTC
>NA|TRBJ1-1|TRBV4-3|NA
CASSQEPGINTEAFF
TGCGCCAGCAGCCAAGAGCCGGGGATAAACACTGAAGCTTTCTTT